Shown below are 26 T cell receptor beta chains from a single sample sequenced in a study of blood T cell repertoires in COVID-19. Only in-frame clones appear in the TCRdb table, and some are missing; sequencing was by immunoSEQ multiplex PCR. The table has around 99,000 clones, around 89% seen once; the top ten hold under 7%. Specimen: peripheral blood. These receptors all come from a man aged 45-65 years with active or convalescent COVID-19.

V gene TRBV3-1 (or the pseudogene TRBV3-2) combines with J gene TRBJ2-3; no firm D call. Trimming cost V 1 base and J 4 bases, with 15 bases left between them. Looked up from germline, CDR1 is LGHDT and CDR2 is YNNKEL (reference sequence). CDR3 size: 16 residues. Here the CDR3 DNA reads TGTGCCAGCAGCCAAGGGCTGCAGACGGGTCCAGATACGCAGTATTTT. This translates into CASSQGLQTGPDTQYF.

This clone was picked up many times. The genes are TRBV10-3 and TRBJ1-2; 7 bases map to TRBD1. Unmatched junction bases numbered 7, after V lost 2 bases and J lost 7 bases. Germline V gene lookup returns CDR1 ENHRY and CDR2 SYGVKD. The CDR3 has 14 amino acids. The DNA of the CDR3 is TGTGCCATCAGTGAGGAGCTACAGGGGTTTGGCTACACCTTC. Translating gives CAISEELQGFGYTF.

The chain joins TRBV5-1 to TRBJ2-7; TRBD1 agrees at 7 bases. CDR1 and CDR2 (germline): SGHRS, YFSETQ. This CDR3 has 15 residues. Losses at the gene ends were 0 bases for V and 0 bases for J; bases not matched to a gene: 3. The CDR3 region is CASSLDRGFSYEQYF. The CDR3 DNA sequence: TGCGCCAGCAGCTTGGACAGGGGATTCTCCTACGAGCAGTACTTC.

This chain uses TRBV7-9 with TRBJ1-6; D gene uncertain. The germline V gene encodes CDR1 SEHNR and CDR2 FQNEAQ (reference sequence). V lost 5 bases and J 7 bases, leaving 9 bases between the germline ends. The CDR3 spans 13 residues. CDR3 coding DNA: TGTGCCAGCAGCCCCAGTAAAAATTCACCCCTCCACTTT. It encodes CASSPSKNSPLHF. Combining the CDR3 with reference TRBV7-9 and TRBJ1-6 gives the whole variable domain DTGVSQNPRHKITKRGQNVTFRCDPISEHNRLYWYRQTLGQGPEFLTYFQNEAQLEKSRLLSDRFSAERPKGSFSTLEIQRTEQGDSAMYLCASSPSKNSPLHFGNGTRLTVT.

The V gene is TRBV18, the J gene TRBJ1-5; perhaps TRBD1 as D (5 bases). CDR3 size: 12 residues. Trimming took 4 bases from V and 5 from J, leaving 6 bases between them. Germline loops: CDR1 KGHSH, CDR2 LQKENI. The CDR3 DNA reads as TGTGCCAGCTCACGGGGGGATCAGCCCCAGCATTTT. Protein product: CASSRGDQPQHF.

This chain joins TRBV21-1 and TRBJ2-2; the table gives TRBD1 as D, unverified against the DNA. TRBV21-1 is termed a pseudogene. This CDR3 is 16 amino acids long. The CDR3 nucleotides read TGTGCCAGCAGCAAAGTTCAACAGCAGATCACCGGGGAGCTGTTTTTT. It translates to CASSKVQQQITGELFF.

The chain employs TRBV6-1 and TRBJ2-2, with TRBD1 as a possible D gene (5 bases). The CDR3 is made up of 18 amino acids. CDR1 is MNHNS, CDR2 SASEGT, per germline. Trimming stripped 3 bases from V and 0 bases from J, with 17 bases between. CDR3 in DNA: TGTGCCAGCAGTGAGCGACCGGACACGGCTGCGAACACCGGGGAGCTGTTTTTT. Translation: CASSERPDTAANTGELFF.

V and J are TRBV28 and TRBJ1-4; no reliable D call. This CDR3 is 15 amino acids long. Deletions cut 5 bases from V and 7 bases from J, with 17 bases between. The germline gives CDR1 MDHEN, CDR2 SYDVKM. Here the CDR3 DNA reads TGTGCCAGCAGTCCCCCGGGAGGCGGGGTTGAAAAACTGTTTTTT. Translating gives CASSPPGGGVEKLFF.

This clone was observed a handful of times. The V gene is TRBV5-1, the J gene TRBJ1-6, with D perhaps matching TRBD1 (6 bases). Trimming pared 0 bases from V and 3 bases from J, leaving 16 bases between. The CDR3 is 18 residues long. Germline values: CDR1 SGHRS, CDR2 YFSETQ. Here the CDR3 DNA reads TGCGCCAGCAGCTTGGGACAGGTTCCCGCCGTCTATAATTCACCCCTCCACTTT. Translation: CASSLGQVPAVYNSPLHF. The full variable domain, completed using reference TRBV5-1 and TRBJ1-6, is KAGVTQTPRYLIKTRGQQVTLSCSPISGHRSVSWYQQTPGQGLQFLFEYFSETQRNKGNFPGRFSGRQFSNSRSEMNVSTLELGDSALYLCASSLGQVPAVYNSPLHFGNGTRLTVT.

The genes are TRBV27 and TRBJ2-7; D ambiguous. The CDR3 loop spans 15 amino acids. Trimming took off 0 bases at V and 0 bases at J, with 9 bases between the two ends. From germline, CDR1 is MNHEY and CDR2 SMNVEV (reference sequence). The CDR3 DNA sequence: TGTGCCAGCAGTTTATCGCGACGGAGCTCCTACGAGCAGTACTTC. Translating gives CASSLSRRSSYEQYF.

This clone was seen once. The chain combines TRBV28 with TRBJ2-1; 7 bases match TRBD1. The length of the CDR3 is 11 residues. J lost 8 bases, V lost 8 bases, and 3 bases had no gene match. Germline CDR1 reads MDHEN; CDR2 reads SYDVKM. The CDR3 DNA is TGTGCCAGCCAGGGGGTGGATGAGCAGTTCTTC. Residues: CASQGVDEQFF. Full variable domain (remainder filled in from reference TRBV28 and TRBJ2-1): DVKVTQSSRYLVKRTGEKVFLECVQDMDHENMFWYRQDPGLGLRLIYFSYDVKMKEKGDIPEGYSVSREKKERFSLILESASTNQTSMYLCASQGVDEQFFGPGTRLTVL.

V and J are TRBV9 and TRBJ2-7, with 10 positions matching TRBD2. After removal of 3 bases from V and 7 bases from J, the junction contained 10 bases not matched to a gene. This CDR3 has 15 amino acids. Germline V gene sequence: CDR1 SGDLS, CDR2 YYNGEE. In DNA form, the CDR3 reads TGTGCCAGCAGCGACGGACTAGCGGCCCTTTGGGAGCAGTACTTC. It specifies CASSDGLAALWEQYF.

The chain employs TRBV18 and TRBJ2-1; D might be TRBD1 (7 bases). V dropped 3 bases and J dropped 7 bases, with 13 bases sitting between them. This CDR3 region has 14 residues. Germline values: CDR1 KGHSH, CDR2 LQKENI. CDR3 coding DNA: TGTGCCAGCTCACCCACGACAGGGAGGAATGAGCAGTTCTTC. It yields the protein CASSPTTGRNEQFF.

CDR3 sequence: CASSFPPGGTSDEQYF. The CDR3 nucleotides are TGTGCCAGCAGCTTCCCTCCAGGGGGGACATCGGACGAGCAGTACTTC. The chain recombines TRBV7-2 with TRBJ2-7; D may be TRBD1 (7 bases). This CDR3 contains 16 residues. The germline gives CDR1 SGHTA, CDR2 FQGNSA. Trimming took 3 bases from V and 5 from J, leaving 20 bases between them.

This chain uses TRBV13 with TRBJ2-1, with 11 bases matching TRBD1. V dropped 3 bases and J dropped 2; count of bases not matched to a gene: 6. Looked up from germline, CDR1 is PRHDT and CDR2 is FYEKMQ (reference sequence). The CDR3 covers 17 residues. CDR3 in amino acids: CASSLNVGQGAYNEQFF. CDR3 bases: TGTGCCAGCAGCTTGAACGTGGGACAGGGGGCCTACAATGAGCAGTTCTTC.

The chain couples TRBV5-5 to TRBJ2-5; 9 bases are a match to TRBD1. With V trimmed by 3 bases and J by 3 bases, 3 bases remained unmatched. Germline CDR1 is SGHKS and CDR2 is YYEKEE (reference sequence). The CDR3 is made up of 14 amino acids. CDR3 in amino acids: CASSWGQGEETQYF. The DNA for the CDR3 is TGTGCCAGCAGCTGGGGACAGGGAGAAGAGACCCAGTACTTC.

This chain links TRBV24-1 with TRBJ2-3, with 15 positions matching TRBD2. Germline assignment: CDR1 KGHDR and CDR2 SFDVKD. This CDR3 is built from 19 residues. With 3 bases clipped from V and 1 base from J, the junction kept 7 bases outside the gene matches. The CDR3 region is CATSDRTSGRASGTDTQYF. CDR3 coding DNA: TGTGCCACCAGTGATCGGACTAGCGGGAGGGCCTCCGGCACAGATACGCAGTATTTT.

This clone was seen a few times. The chain links TRBV11-2 to TRBJ1-3; weak D call: TRBD1 (5 bases). The V and J ends lost 8 bases and 0 bases respectively, with 20 bases between them. Looked up from germline, CDR1 is SGHAT and CDR2 is FQNNGV. This CDR3 has 17 amino acids. CDR3 amino acids: CASSALGGDYSGNTIYF. In DNA, the CDR3 is TGTGCCAGCTCCGCCCTGGGTGGGGACTACTCTGGAAACACCATATATTTT.

This chain joins TRBV2 and TRBJ1-1; a possible D gene is TRBD1 (5 bases). V lost 4 bases and J lost 1, with 16 bases in between. Germline CDR1 is SNHLY and CDR2 is FYNNEI. This CDR3 comprises 16 residues. The CDR3 spells CASSVSGWGENTEAFF. The CDR3, as DNA: TGTGCCAGCAGTGTCTCCGGTTGGGGCGAGAACACTGAAGCTTTCTTT.

CDR3 sequence reads: CASSIEENQPQHF. CDR3 DNA sequence: TGTGCCAGTAGTATAGAAGAGAATCAGCCCCAGCATTTT. The chain combines TRBV19 with TRBJ1-5; D is ambiguous. CDR3 length equals 13 residues. Germline V lookup: CDR1 LNHDA, CDR2 SQIVND (reference sequence). Trimming left V 0 bases short and J 4 bases short, with 4 bases between. Drawing the rest from reference TRBV19 and TRBJ1-5, the complete variable domain is DGGITQSPKYLFRKEGQNVTLSCEQNLNHDAMYWYRQDPGQGLRLIYYSQIVNDFQKGDIAEGYSVSREKKESFPLTVTSAQKNPTAFYLCASSIEENQPQHFGDGTRLSIL.

The chain recombines TRBV7-2 with TRBJ2-7, with a possible D match to TRBD1 (6 bases). Germline V CDR1 and CDR2: SGHTA, FQGNSA. The V and J ends lost 5 bases and 2 bases respectively, with 10 bases between them. The CDR3 has 13 amino acids. Written as DNA, the CDR3 is TGTGCCAGCAGCCCACAGGGAGCCTACGAGCAGTACTTC. The encoded protein is CASSPQGAYEQYF.

The table lists this clone with a few counts. The chain recombines TRBV5-1 with TRBJ2-5; 7 positions match TRBD2. Germline CDR1 and CDR2: SGHRS and YFSETQ. The V and J ends lost 0 bases and 1 base, in that order; junction bases with no gene match: 6. This CDR3 comprises 16 residues. This CDR3 reads CASSLAGASGQETQYF. CDR3 coding DNA: TGCGCCAGCAGCTTGGCCGGGGCTAGCGGCCAAGAGACCCAGTACTTC.

This chain links TRBV6-6 with TRBJ1-6, with TRBD1 matching 9 bases. Per germline, CDR1 MNHNY and CDR2 SVGAGI (reference sequence). J was trimmed by 8 bases and V by 7 bases; bases with no gene match: 9. The CDR3 is 15 amino acids. The DNA for the CDR3 is TGTGCCAGCATCCCAGGGGACAGGGAGTATTCACCCCTCCACTTT. Translated, it gives CASIPGDREYSPLHF.

V gene TRBV6-4 combines with J gene TRBJ1-1; 7 positions agree with TRBD1. V trimming: 0 bases; J trimming: 3 bases; junction bases outside the gene matches: 4. This CDR3 contains 15 residues. The V gene's germline CDR1 is MRHNA and CDR2 SNTAGT. The CDR3, as DNA: TGTGCCAGCAGTGACTCGCCAGGGGGACACACTGAAGCTTTCTTT. Its translation is CASSDSPGGHTEAFF.

Comment on this clone: A read error may account for a junction end that differs from germline. This rearrangement joins TRBV30 to TRBJ2-1; 11 nucleotides agree with TRBD2. Germline-derived CDR1 and CDR2 are GTSNPN and SVGIG (reference sequence). This CDR3 comprises 13 residues. This chain's CDR3 is CAWTGTSGLRMLF. The CDR3 bases are TGTGCCTGGACCGGGACTAGCGGACTTCGAATGCTCTTC.

The chain joins TRBV5-1 to TRBJ2-7; possible D gene TRBD1, 6 bases. Trimming removed 0 bases from V and 5 bases from J, with 9 bases in between. The CDR3 consists of 13 residues. CDR1 is SGHRS, CDR2 YFSETQ, per germline. CDR3 residues: CASSLGGPNEQYF. CDR3 nucleotides: TGCGCCAGCAGCTTGGGGGGGCCGAACGAGCAGTACTTC.